Given below is one T cell receptor beta chain in context. Time point of the sample: persistent/refractory GD, antithyroid drugs over 5 years with positive TRAb. PBMC-derived RNA was used for the TCR library. All patients originated from an endocrinology department located in Xi'an, China. Through Arm-PCR of CDR3 regions and iRepertoire HTBI primers, TCR beta libraries were built. Original processing notes: Across samples, 50 to 65 TRBV and some 13 TRBJ segments were found. TCRdb re-called the multiplex PCR reads through MiXCR, storing one row per CDR3 protein. TCRdb's processing, not the authors' own work, is the source of the V and J calls. The sample records roughly 400,000 distinct CDR3 sequences, roughly 20% being singletons. This sample was taken from a study of regulatory T cells in long-lasting Graves disease. The CDR3 has 15 residues. Trimming took off 0 bases at V and 6 bases at J, with 15 bases between the two ends. Germline loops: CDR1 SGHRS, CDR2 YFSETQ.

The chain carries TRBV5-1 and TRBJ1-2; a weak D match, TRBD1 (5 bases). The sample consisted of peripheral blood mononuclear cells (PBMCs), taken when the disease was refractory, from a patient treated with antithyroid drugs. This sequence was found in a female donor with Graves disease. CDR3 sequence (DNA): TGCGCCAGCAGCTTGGTTCTCCCGGGGGAGGATGGCTACACCTTC. It yields the protein CASSLVLPGEDGYTF.